The present T cell receptor (beta chain) was sequenced within a study of blood T cells in healthy people across ages. The CDR3 has 12 residues. V lost 1 base, J lost 3 bases, and 4 bases lay in between. Combining a sample-barcoded 5' primer with a J-beta primer mix, a second PCR ran for about 7 to 11 cycles. Using its own MiXCR run on the 5' RACE reads, TCRdb lists one record per CDR3 protein. The table records roughly 1,100,000 distinct CDR3 sequences, about 23% of them present only once. This clonotype occurred many times. These data also formed part of another study, on T cells of mothers and their children. That paper states: cDNA was made from all extracted RNA, around 1.5 ug per 15 ul. For unrelated pairs as for related ones, thymic selection shapes TCR recombination output similarly.

The material sequenced was blood. The chain combines TRBV12-3 or TRBV12-4 with TRBJ2-7; D gene unclear. This clonotype was sampled from a girl aged 2-10 years in good health. The CDR3 DNA sequence: TGTGCCAGCAGTTTAGTCCACTACGAGCAGTACTTC. Translated, it gives CASSLVHYEQYF.